This is a list of T cell receptor beta chains from one sample in a study of immune evolution from preneoplasia to lung adenocarcinoma. TCRdb's copy holds only in-frame clones and misses some; the assay was immunoSEQ multiplex PCR. The table shows some 10,000 clones, with around 79% occurring only once. The specimen sequenced was FFPE minimally invasive lung adenocarcinoma tissue. The receptors stem from a donor older than 65 with lung adenocarcinoma. Each CDR3 is given with its conserved first and last residue. Fields, in order: V gene, CDR3 protein.

>TRBV19
CASSSPRGVAGSRNEQFF
>TRBV2
CASSPRTSGLNEQFF
>TRBV19
CASRPGVTPNYGYTF
>TRBV29-1
CSVLTGGVTEAFF
>TRBV23-1
CASSQSRRSGGAPYEQYF
>TRBV5-6
CASSLENQPQHF
>TRBV5-4
CASSLSPGLAYEQYF
>TRBV11-2
CASSFASGTENEQFF
>TRBV19
CASTSNRGRGYEQYF
>TRBV29-1
CSVEAYLGRQGPSNYGYTF
>TRBV18
CASSPTEGNTIYF
>TRBV14
CASSQVHGGSGRDTQYF
>TRBV5-4
CASSPEGTTDTQYF
>TRBV14
CASRLAGVSDTQYF
>TRBV5-4
CASSPPQSTGELFF
>TRBV9
CASSVGSGGSEAFF
>TRBV6-5
CASSYYQAGTIYGYTF
>TRBV28
CASSPAGGGNQPQHF